This T cell receptor beta chain comes out of a study of a mutant IDH1 vaccine in newly diagnosed glioma. Time point specified: week 47, end of study. What each vaccine dose contained was 300 ug of mutant IDH1 20-mer peptide, accompanied by topical imiquimod. Profiled with immunoSEQ multiplex PCR; TCRdb holds only in-frame clones, not every one. This sample carries about 50,000 clones, roughly 72% of them seen once, and the ten largest clones take about 4.9%. As for this clone: Its cognate antigen is unknown.

Per the germline V gene, CDR1 is SGDLS and CDR2 is YYNGEE. The CDR3 covers 13 residues. With 4 bases clipped from V and 8 bases from J, the junction kept 5 bases outside the gene matches. Sequenced here: PBMCs, sampled from a glioma patient whose treatment included an IDH1 peptide vaccine. The chain recombines TRBV9 with TRBJ1-1; 10 nucleotides match TRBD1. The clonotype originates from a woman aged 40-49 years with glioma. Some clones in this sample may be carry-over from other donors' samples. This chain's CDR3 is CASSRDRGREAFF. Here the CDR3 DNA reads TGTGCCAGCAGCCGGGACAGGGGACGGGAAGCTTTCTTT.